This entry describes one T cell receptor beta chain. The junction differs from germline at one of its ends, possibly a read error. Two-round multiplex PCR, the amplification method, yielded TCR beta CDR3 from genomic DNA. First-round PCR used primers specific to each TRBV and TRBJ gene. TCRdb independently ran MiXCR on the multiplex PCR reads; one entry per CDR3 protein. The table lists around 13,000 distinct CDR3 sequences, less than 55% of them singletons. The data stem from a study of prognosis after radiotherapy for stage I lung cancer. Looking at the study overall: Patients in the cohort never received concurrent therapy with stereotactic body radiotherapy. A median of about 7 months after radiotherapy, distant metastases were seen in a few patients, while no significant progression was shown by 15.

Germline CDR1 is MNHEY and CDR2 is SVGEGT. This CDR3 region has 11 residues. Sequences were derived from PBMCs, sampled before or after stereotactic body radiation therapy (not recorded which). The chain links TRBV6-2 or TRBV6-3 to TRBJ2-7, with unresolved D. The clonotype originates from a donor of 50 years or more with non-small cell lung cancer. The CDR3 loop is CASSWSCEQYF. DNA for the CDR3: TGTGCCAGCAGTTGGTCCTGCGAGCAGTACTTC.